The next 22 T cell receptor beta chains were all read from a single sample in a study of blood T cell repertoires in COVID-19. The data were produced by immunoSEQ multiplex PCR, yet TCRdb's version contains in-frame clones alone and is incomplete. The sample records 650,000 to 800,000 clones, approximately 90% being singletons. Sample: peripheral blood. The origin of the receptors is a young woman with acute or convalescent COVID-19.

The chain links TRBV5-1 to TRBJ2-3; the match to TRBD2 covers 10 bases. V shed 5 bases and J 11 bases; nucleotides not matched to a gene: 17. CDR1 and CDR2 from the germline V gene are SGHRS and YFSETQ. The CDR3 runs to 16 residues. CDR3 DNA sequence: TGCGCCAGCAGGCGGGCCCTAGGGCTAGCGGGGGAGGGGCAGTATTTT. It translates to CASRRALGLAGEGQYF.

The genes are TRBV29-1 and TRBJ1-1; no clear D gene. The CDR3 runs 14 residues. Germline V CDR1 and CDR2: SQVTM, ANQGSEA. Trimming shortened V by 0 bases and J by 7 bases, and 15 bases separated the two germline ends. CDR3 region: CSVEEMGRDFEAFF. The CDR3 DNA reads TGCAGCGTTGAAGAAATGGGCCGCGATTTTGAAGCTTTCTTT.

The chain recombines TRBV6-6 with TRBJ1-1; TRBD1 might be the D (5 bases). Trimming pared 7 bases from V and 1 base from J, leaving 10 bases between. The CDR3 has 13 amino acids. Germline CDR1 is MNHNY and CDR2 is SVGAGI (reference sequence). CDR3 protein: CASTRQGNTEAFF. The CDR3, as DNA: TGTGCCAGCACACGTCAGGGGAACACTGAAGCTTTCTTT.

The chain is built from TRBV2 and TRBJ1-5; TRBD1 might be the D (5 bases). Trimming pared 1 base from V and 3 bases from J, leaving 10 bases between. CDR3 length: 15 residues. Looked up from germline, CDR1 is SNHLY and CDR2 is FYNNEI. CDR3 DNA: TGTGCCAGCAGTGAAGACGACAGATACAATCAGCCCCAGCATTTT. This sequence encodes CASSEDDRYNQPQHF.

This clone was observed once. DNA of the CDR3: TGTGCCAGCAGCGGACAGGGGACTGAAGCTTTCTTT. Amino acid sequence: CASSGQGTEAFF. This chain connects TRBV2 to TRBJ1-1; 9 bases fit TRBD1. V dropped 6 bases and J dropped 5; count of bases not matched to a gene: 1. Germline CDR1 reads SNHLY; CDR2 reads FYNNEI. The CDR3 totals 12 residues.

The chain combines TRBV30 with TRBJ1-3; a possible D gene is TRBD1 (5 bases). The V end was cut by 2 bases, the J end by 0 bases, with 29 bases between. Germline CDR1 and CDR2: GTSNPN and SVGIG (reference sequence). CDR3 size: 21 residues. This CDR3 is CAWSSLRAGFIPTYSGNTIYF. The CDR3 nucleotides read TGTGCCTGGAGTTCCCTCCGGGCAGGGTTCATACCTACGTACTCTGGAAACACCATATATTTT.

The chain carries TRBV7-4 and TRBJ1-2; TRBD1 matches at 7 bases. V lost 3 bases to trimming and J lost 2 bases; unmatched junction nucleotides: 6. The CDR3 consists of 15 residues. The germline V gene encodes CDR1 SGHVT and CDR2 SQSDAQ. The CDR3 sequence: CASSFEGQTNYGYTF. CDR3 DNA sequence: TGTGCCAGCAGCTTTGAGGGACAGACGAACTATGGCTACACCTTC.

The gene calls are TRBV7-2 and TRBJ1-5; D not resolved. V lost 5 bases and J lost 6, with 17 bases in between. Per germline, CDR1 SGHTA and CDR2 FQGNSA. This CDR3 has 15 residues. The DNA of the CDR3 is TGTGCCAGCAGCCGCGGGGAGGAAGGGAGTCAGCCCCAGCATTTT. It is translated as CASSRGEEGSQPQHF.

The genes are TRBV6-7 and TRBJ1-2; 9 bases fit TRBD1. TRBV6-7 is an ORF; its function is uncertain. V trimming: 0 bases; J trimming: 7 bases; junction bases outside the gene matches: 21. The CDR3 has 20 amino acids. This chain's CDR3 is CASSYSILLVRDREISGYTF. The CDR3 bases are TGTGCCAGCAGTTACTCGATCTTATTAGTTCGGGACAGGGAGATTAGTGGCTACACCTTC.

The chain employs TRBV20-1 and TRBJ1-1; D gene unclear. The CDR3 sequence is 11 residues long. V lost 0 bases to trimming and J lost 11 bases, with 10 bases between them. The V gene's germline CDR1 is DFQATT and CDR2 SNEGSKA (reference sequence). The CDR3 DNA follows: TGCAGTGCTAGAGAGCTGACCGGGGCTTTCTTT. It is translated as CSARELTGAFF.

In the case of this clone: The same CDR3 arises from other DNA sequences in this sample as well. The chain recombines TRBV6-5 with TRBJ1-1; D might be TRBD1 (6 bases). There are 14 residues in the CDR3. Trimming took off 0 bases at V and 4 bases at J, with 9 bases between the two ends. The germline CDR1 and CDR2 sequences are MNHEY and SVGAGI. The CDR3 coding sequence is TGTGCCAGCAGTTACTCGAGGGGGGGCACTGAAGCTTTCTTT. Its protein is CASSYSRGGTEAFF.

The V call is TRBV15, the J call TRBJ2-2; the match to TRBD2 covers 8 bases. This CDR3 comprises 18 residues. J was trimmed by 0 bases and V by 6 bases; bases with no gene match: 12. Germline V gene sequence: CDR1 LNHNV, CDR2 YYDKDF (reference sequence). The CDR3, as DNA: TGTGCCACCAGTCCGACGTTCACTAGCGGCTCGAACACCGGGGAGCTGTTTTTT. It encodes CATSPTFTSGSNTGELFF.

The chain carries TRBV9 and TRBJ2-3; TRBD2 is a possible D gene (6 bases). CDR1 is SGDLS and CDR2 is YYNGEE in the germline V gene. Trimming left V 0 bases short and J 2 bases short, with 16 bases between. The CDR3 has 17 amino acids. The chain's CDR3 is CASSVEGRGPNTDTQYF. The CDR3, as DNA: TGTGCCAGCAGCGTAGAGGGGCGGGGCCCCAACACAGATACGCAGTATTTT.

This sequence joins TRBV27 and TRBJ2-2; 9 bases are a match to TRBD1. The CDR3 loop spans 14 amino acids. Trimming took 2 bases from V and 5 from J; bases not matched to a gene: 0. The germline CDR1 and CDR2 sequences are MNHEY and SMNVEV (reference sequence). The CDR3 sequence is CASSLGTGTGELFF. The CDR3 DNA reads TGTGCCAGCAGTTTAGGGACAGGGACCGGGGAGCTGTTTTTT.

The count of this clone is one. V usage is TRBV13 and J usage is TRBJ1-2; D perhaps matches TRBD1 (6 bases). Trimming pared 7 bases from V and 0 bases from J, leaving 21 bases between. The CDR3 contains 17 residues. Germline loops: CDR1 PRHDT, CDR2 FYEKMQ (reference sequence). For the CDR3, the DNA is TGTGCCAGCATACCGGAAGGACACAGGGATTCTAACTATGGCTACACCTTC. It encodes CASIPEGHRDSNYGYTF.

V and J are TRBV4-3 and TRBJ2-7, with 12 bases that match TRBD2. The CDR3 is made up of 15 amino acids. The trim removed 1 base at V and 5 bases at J, leaving 3 bases unmatched. Germline assignment: CDR1 LGHNA and CDR2 YSLEER. This CDR3 reads CASSQVLAGGDEQYF. DNA of the CDR3: TGCGCCAGCAGCCAAGTTCTAGCGGGGGGGGACGAGCAGTACTTC.

The V and J genes are TRBV5-1 and TRBJ1-4; D may be TRBD1 (5 bases). Germline-derived CDR1 and CDR2 are SGHRS and YFSETQ. This CDR3 has 12 amino acids. V was shortened by 5 bases and J by 7 bases, with 9 bases between the two germline ends. The CDR3: CASRTTGEKLFF. In nucleotides, the CDR3 is TGCGCCAGCAGGACCACAGGTGAAAAACTGTTTTTT.

The J gene is TRBJ2-7, the V gene TRBV4-1; D is undetermined. Between the trimmed V and J ends, which lost 10 bases and 6 bases, there was a span of 34 bases. This CDR3 is 18 amino acids long. From germline, CDR1 is MGHRA and CDR2 YSYEKL. This CDR3 reads CANPHRLPLLGLGVEQYF. The CDR3 DNA reads TGCGCCAACCCCCACAGATTGCCACTCTTGGGTCTGGGCGTCGAGCAGTACTTC.

The chain has TRBV5-1 and TRBJ1-3; TRBD1 agrees at 7 bases. The V segment lost 0 bases and the J segment 2 bases; nucleotides outside the gene matches: 11. This CDR3 region has 18 residues. CDR1 and CDR2 from the germline V gene are SGHRS and YFSETQ. CDR3 sequence: CASSLGGSQGKAGNTIYF. CDR3 coding DNA: TGCGCCAGCAGCTTGGGGGGTTCACAGGGGAAGGCTGGAAACACCATATATTTT.

The rearrangement links TRBV3-1 (or the pseudogene TRBV3-2) to TRBJ2-1; 12 bases agree with TRBD2. The CDR3 loop spans 15 amino acids. Germline assignment: CDR1 LGHDT and CDR2 YNNKEL (reference sequence). Trimming removed 6 bases from V and 2 bases from J; junction bases left unmatched: 2. The chain's CDR3 is CASSPSGGAYNEQFF. In DNA form, the CDR3 reads TGTGCCAGCAGTCCTAGCGGGGGGGCCTACAATGAGCAGTTCTTC.

Comments on this clone: The same CDR3 arises from other DNA sequences in this sample as well. This chain connects TRBV12-3 or TRBV12-4 to TRBJ1-1; D not certain. V lost 6 bases and J 1 base, leaving 9 bases between the germline ends. This CDR3 spans 13 amino acids. The CDR3 DNA reads TGTGCCAGCAGCCGTGGAGGGAACACTGAAGCTTTCTTT. Its protein product is CASSRGGNTEAFF.

The V call is TRBV2, the J call TRBJ1-1; D is undetermined. The germline V gene has CDR1 SNHLY and CDR2 FYNNEI. The CDR3 sequence is 14 residues long. Trimming removed 1 base at V and 1 base at J, with 7 bases between. The CDR3 is CASSEVWPNTEAFF. CDR3 in DNA: TGTGCCAGCAGTGAAGTCTGGCCGAACACTGAAGCTTTCTTT. Combining the CDR3 with reference TRBV2 and TRBJ1-1 gives the whole variable domain EPEVTQTPSHQVTQMGQEVILRCVPISNHLYFYWYRQILGQKVEFLVSFYNNEISEKSEIFDDQFSVERPDGSNFTLKIRSTKLEDSAMYFCASSEVWPNTEAFFGQGTRLTVV.